This TCR beta chain was captured by sequencing in a study of shared clonotypes between healthy human individuals (dated by TCRdb to 2020 to 2022). About the full investigation: The cohort included a few men and two women between 18 and 49 years of age. For each donor, CD4 naive and CD4 memory were each run on three plates, CD8 naive on two plates, and CD8 memory on one plate. To estimate repertoire size and how much clonotype sharing occurs between individuals, the study deeply sequenced the blood TCR repertoires of several healthy adults. To increase sequencing depth and limit assay-specific biases, different laboratories used diverse techniques to prepare libraries and sequence TCR repertoires. Between about 0.8 and 9.5 billion PBMCs per donor were obtained by leukapheresis.

TCR CDR3 regions were amplified from genomic DNA by multiplex PCR using the deep immunoSEQ assay. Extracted genomic DNA from each cell subset was distributed evenly across all wells of several immunoSEQ 96-well plates, and each plate was treated as a replicate. For sorted subsets, 150 to 250 ng of genomic DNA, equivalent to roughly 33,000 T cell genomes, went into each replicate PCR. Purified libraries were quantified with a Qubit 3.0 fluorometer, sized on a Bioanalyzer 2100, and re-quantified with the KAPA Library Quantification kit. Every immunoSEQ 96-well plate was sequenced on a separate single-read 150-cycle Illumina NextSeq 550 flow cell. As for the authors' bioinformatics: Because the immunoSEQ output included only junctional sequences and no quality scores, the filtering could not be the same as the filtering used for full-length reads. Sequences were annotated with PyIR, a Python wrapper for IgBLAST v1.9, using IMGT germline references to assign V/J genes and CDR3. Reads were removed for weak V/J assignments (E-value above 1e-6), missing CDR3, stop codons, out-of-frame junctions, or ambiguous translated residues. V3J clonotypes were defined as sequences sharing the same inferred V gene, J gene, and CDR3 amino acid sequence. Percentage overlap between repertoires was calculated by dividing the number of shared unique clonotypes by the size of the smaller repertoire. Richness of each repertoire was evaluated using RTK rarefaction, the Chao1 estimator, and Recon v2.1 estimates of unobserved clonotypes. Generation probabilities for all TCRbeta clonotypes obtained by the gDNA method from four donors were computed using OLGA. TCRdb provides this immuneACCESS table in a form limited to in-frame rearrangements. Some clones are lacking; in checked studies, under half of them reflect an unresolved V gene, and why the rest are absent is not known. The V and J calls and clone size are taken from that table; D and trimming were inferred from the DNA. The sample has about 1.5 million clones on record, 95% to 99% of them singletons. Clones ranked in the top ten supply about 0.45% of the sample.

The donors were healthy, HIV-negative adults who had no recently reported acute infections or vaccinations. Every donor was a Caucasian adult living in Nashville, Tennessee, USA. CD4+ T cells were enriched through magnetic negative selection, after which naive cells were positively selected on CD45RA and the remaining negative fraction served as the memory subset. Blood was obtained by leukapheresis, after which PBMCs were separated by Ficoll-Histopaque density gradient centrifugation and cryopreserved in liquid nitrogen vapor phase. Analytical flow cytometry was used to check the purity and quantity of every magnetically sorted T cell population. Genomic DNA was isolated from every sorted fraction and measured by UV absorbance on a Nanodrop 2000c. Points the paper makes about the study in general: Compared with non-shared clonotypes, the clonotypes found in all four sorted-subset donors had higher generation probabilities. Only blood was sampled, and tissue TCR repertoires likely differ from those in blood. Incomplete sequencing was indicated by rarefaction of sorted-subset datasets, despite the large sequencing depth. Based on pairwise subsampling, the degree of clonotype sharing among donors was expected to be affected by sequencing depth. The small number of donors limited the genetic and exposure-history diversity represented. When a few donors were compared, the shared fraction of clonotypes was 5% to 6.5% for naive CD4, 3.5% to 4% for naive CD8, 2.3% for memory CD4, and around 0.4% for memory CD8. Estimated clonotype richness was generally larger for naive than for memory subsets.

Remarks on this clone: The antigen it recognizes is unknown. Base quality data are lacking; no much larger clone is found one base away.

For CDR1 and CDR2, the germline V gene (reference sequence) lists MNHEY and SMNVEV. Spanning cysteine to phenylalanine, the CDR3 consists of 17 amino acids. The CDR3 DNA has 51 bases and is translated from base 1. Trimming costs V 5 bases and J 7 bases, and their ends lie 27 bases apart. The receptor's source is a young man in good health. The chain employs TRBV27 and TRBJ2-7; possibly the D gene is TRBD1, per 6 matching bases. The sequencing sample was made of naive CD4+ T cells sorted from blood. This sample's cell subset or site label indicates: CD45RA+ positively selected. The CDR3 reads as follows: CASSADPRRQGLWEQYF. The base sequence is TGTGCCAGCAGTGCCGATCCCCGCAGGCAGGGGCTTTGGGAGCAGTACTTC.